These T cell receptor beta chains were read from a single sample in a study of spatial heterogeneity in lung cancer. TCRdb fed the 5' RACE reads into MiXCR, producing one record per CDR3 protein. Of tens of thousands of distinct CDR3 sequences in the sample, roughly 5% were seen once. Sequencing was performed on PBMCs, taken at surgery. The receptors were sampled from a male donor with early-stage non-small cell lung cancer. Each CDR3 is given with its conserved first and last residue. The order of the fields is J gene, V gene, CDR3 length, CDR3 protein.

TRBJ2-3	TRBV29-1	14	CSVEERAGGYTQYF
TRBJ2-1	TRBV4-1	11	CASSQDLKQFF
TRBJ2-7	TRBV3-1	12	CASSQVFYEQYF
TRBJ2-2	TRBV12-3/TRBV12-4	13	CASSLKEGGELFF
TRBJ2-1	TRBV9	15	CASSPPGASYNEQFF
TRBJ2-3	TRBV28	15	CASSPPGHLTDTQYF
TRBJ2-2	TRBV7-6	13	CASTATGGGELFF
TRBJ2-7	TRBV20-1	14	CSASLPGQGNEQYF
TRBJ2-7	TRBV28	16	CASSSTSSEVWYEQYF
TRBJ1-6	TRBV29-1	15	CSFRQGAAYNSPLHF
TRBJ1-2	TRBV12-3/TRBV12-4	13	CASSQDRGTGYTF
TRBJ2-3	TRBV29-1	11	CSVEEGDTQYF
TRBJ2-1	TRBV11-1	16	CASSLGRLRSYNEQFF
TRBJ2-5	TRBV7-2	15	CASSLARGREETQYF
TRBJ2-7	TRBV18	12	CASSDQAYEQYF
TRBJ2-7	TRBV12-3/TRBV12-4	13	CASSLAKGYEQYF
TRBJ2-5	TRBV20-1	16	CSARDLERETQETQYF
TRBJ2-1	TRBV28	14	CASINEGSYNEQFF
TRBJ2-5	TRBV29-1	13	CSARTATEETQYF
TRBJ2-7	TRBV4-2	16	CASSQVDTYNSYEQYF
TRBJ2-7	TRBV30	13	CAWGEGSSYEQYF
TRBJ2-2	TRBV20-1	14	CSARSGANTGELFF
TRBJ2-3	TRBV28	15	CASSSGGQGTDTQYF
TRBJ2-7	TRBV7-2	13	CASKLAGAHEQYF
TRBJ1-4	TRBV7-8	16	CASSFVGNPTNEKLFF
TRBJ2-1	TRBV5-1	18	CASSLGPAGGPPYNEQFF
TRBJ2-7	TRBV5-5	14	CASTLRFAGGEQYF
TRBJ2-3	TRBV20-1	13	CSADSRFTDTQYF
TRBJ2-5	TRBV5-1	15	CASTIAGAGQETQYF
TRBJ1-1	TRBV27	14	CASSLWGVGAEAFF
TRBJ2-3	TRBV18	15	CASSRQRAETDTQYF
TRBJ2-1	TRBV20-1	14	CSARALGPYNEQFF
TRBJ2-5	TRBV5-1	14	CASTLSGQQETQYF
TRBJ2-3	TRBV4-1	15	CASSQEGREVDTQYF
TRBJ2-5	TRBV12-5	16	CASGPGLAGGPETQYF
TRBJ2-5	TRBV4-1	16	CASSLPGTGVGETQYF
TRBJ1-1	TRBV20-1	13	CSAVGRAGTEAFF
TRBJ2-5	TRBV5-1	12	CAVPGGRETQYF
TRBJ2-1	TRBV25-1	16	CASSEGLSSWGSEQFF
TRBJ1-2	TRBV4-1	19	CASSQVRTPGTGGFYGYTF
TRBJ1-1	TRBV9	15	CASSVRERGQAEAFF
TRBJ1-1	TRBV29-1	13	CSVSNRGGTEAFF
TRBJ1-6	TRBV7-9	15	CASSLGTAERSPLHF
TRBJ2-3	TRBV12-3/TRBV12-4	14	CASSETSDTDTQYF
TRBJ1-2	TRBV5-1	14	CASSSKTGNYGYTF
TRBJ2-7	TRBV5-1	16	CASSLVRDSNPYEQYF
TRBJ1-3	TRBV28	17	CASSSPGPGLSGNTIYF
TRBJ1-1	TRBV20-1	13	CSATGGDILEAFF
TRBJ2-5	TRBV19	14	CASTEHGRVETQYF